The 22 T cell receptor beta chains below come from one sample, sequenced in a study of OX40 agonist ivuxolimab in advanced cancers. Sequenced by immunoSEQ multiplex PCR; TCRdb stores in-frame clones only, minus some. The profile shows 40,000 to 55,000 clones, about 90% of them singletons. The starting material was CD4+ or CD8+ T cells sorted from blood, obtained in a trial of the OX40 agonist ivuxolimab. Every receptor here comes from an adult with an advanced solid tumor such as melanoma, head and neck, liver or kidney cancer.

The rearrangement joins TRBV6-1 to TRBJ1-4, with 8 bases that match TRBD1. Trimming at V came to 7 bases and at J to 13 bases, leaving 5 bases not matched to a gene. Germline assignment: CDR1 MNHNS and CDR2 SASEGT. This CDR3 comprises 11 residues. Here the CDR3 reads CASNQQGGLFF. CDR3 bases: TGTGCCAGCAACCAACAGGGGGGACTGTTTTTT.

The chain couples TRBV6-4 to TRBJ2-5; D possibly corresponds to TRBD2 (6 bases). The CDR3 is 13 residues long. Trimming cost V 7 bases and J 2 bases, with 11 bases left between them. CDR1 is MRHNA, CDR2 SNTAGT, per germline. CDR3 coding DNA: TGTGCCAGCATCCTGCGGGATCAAGAGACCCAGTACTTC. Its translation is CASILRDQETQYF.

This chain links TRBV30 with TRBJ2-4; 12 bases line up with TRBD2. The CDR3 runs to 17 residues. The V and J ends lost 4 bases and 0 bases, in that order; junction bases with no gene match: 7. CDR1 and CDR2 (germline): GTSNPN, SVGIG (reference sequence). CDR3: CAWNPRTSGIAKNIQYF. The CDR3 DNA follows: TGTGCCTGGAATCCTCGGACTAGCGGGATAGCCAAAAACATTCAGTACTTC.

The chain employs TRBV5-6 and TRBJ2-7, with TRBD1 identical over 9 bases. V shed 5 bases and J 2 bases; nucleotides not matched to a gene: 8. Germline lookup yields CDR1 SGHDT and CDR2 YYEEEE. The CDR3 contains 15 residues. The CDR3 region is CASRRTGVRTYEQYF. CDR3 nucleotide sequence: TGTGCCAGCAGACGGACAGGGGTGAGGACCTACGAGCAGTACTTC.

The gene calls are TRBV6-5 and TRBJ2-5; TRBD1 agrees at 9 bases. The CDR3 extends over 14 amino acids. Germline CDR1 reads MNHEY; CDR2 reads SVGAGI. Losses at the gene ends were 5 bases for V and 4 bases for J; bases not matched to a gene: 5. CDR3 region: CASSQGQGAETQYF. The CDR3 DNA is TGTGCCAGCAGTCAGGGACAGGGTGCAGAGACCCAGTACTTC.

The rearrangement links TRBV2 to TRBJ1-6; 9 bases align to TRBD1. Trimming removed 7 bases from V and 1 base from J; junction bases left unmatched: 14. The CDR3 runs 19 residues. From germline, CDR1 is SNHLY and CDR2 FYNNEI. The CDR3 DNA reads TGTGCCAGCAACCAGCCGCTTGCGGGACAGGGTTCCTATAATTCACCCCTCCACTTT. Translation: CASNQPLAGQGSYNSPLHF.

The chain links TRBV5-6 to TRBJ1-5, with D possibly being TRBD1 (6 bases). V was trimmed by 5 bases and J by 4 bases, leaving 16 bases between them. The CDR3 runs 15 residues. The V gene's germline CDR1 is SGHDT and CDR2 YYEEEE. Here the CDR3 reads CASSLRTELNQPQHF. For the CDR3, the DNA is TGTGCCAGCAGTTTGAGGACAGAACTTAATCAGCCCCAGCATTTT.

This chain uses TRBV30 with TRBJ1-6; D not certain. Per the germline V gene, CDR1 is GTSNPN and CDR2 is SVGIG (reference sequence). V lost 4 bases and J lost 2, with 15 bases in between. The CDR3 spans 16 residues. The CDR3 sequence: CAWISSALTYNSPLHF. The CDR3 DNA is TGTGCCTGGATATCCAGCGCACTTACCTATAATTCACCCCTCCACTTT.

The CDR3 here is CASSSRRQGLTEAFF. The CDR3 DNA reads as TGTGCCAGCAGCTCAAGAAGACAGGGTCTCACTGAAGCTTTCTTT. The chain couples TRBV7-2 to TRBJ1-1; 7 nucleotides match TRBD1. Germline CDR1 reads SGHTA; CDR2 reads FQGNSA. J was trimmed by 4 bases and V by 4 bases; bases with no gene match: 9. The CDR3 spans 15 residues.

V is TRBV7-6 and J is TRBJ2-6; D is ambiguous. The CDR3 loop spans 16 amino acids. Germline V gene sequence: CDR1 SGHVS, CDR2 FNYEAQ. Between the trimmed V and J ends, which lost 5 bases and 0 bases, there was a span of 11 bases. This CDR3 is CASSRGPSSGANVLTF. The DNA of the CDR3 is TGTGCCAGCAGCCGCGGACCGTCCTCTGGGGCCAACGTCCTGACTTTC.

The V gene is TRBV28, the J gene TRBJ1-2; the match to TRBD1 covers 8 bases. V lost 10 bases to trimming and J lost 3 bases; unmatched junction nucleotides: 13. The CDR3 consists of 15 residues. Germline CDR1 MDHEN, CDR2 SYDVKM. The chain's CDR3 is CATAGTGPLDYGYTF. The DNA for the CDR3 is TGTGCCACCGCCGGGACAGGACCTCTAGACTATGGCTACACCTTC.

This chain connects TRBV10-3 to TRBJ1-5, with D unresolved. Per germline, CDR1 ENHRY and CDR2 SYGVKD. The CDR3 extends over 13 amino acids. V was clipped by 10 bases and J by 2 bases, with 12 bases between them. CDR3 bases: TGTGCCACCCAACGCGGCGGCAATCAGCCCCAGCATTTT. Protein: CATQRGGNQPQHF.

The chain couples TRBV6-1 to TRBJ1-4; D remains unclear. This CDR3 comprises 14 residues. V was pared by 1 base and J by 4 bases, with 7 bases between. Per the germline V gene, CDR1 is MNHNS and CDR2 is SASEGT. For the CDR3, the DNA is TGTGCCAGCAGTGAAGGCGATATTAATGAAAAACTGTTTTTT. Its translation: CASSEGDINEKLFF.

This clone was found a few times. This chain links TRBV19 with TRBJ2-1, with 7 bases lining up with TRBD1. CDR1 is LNHDA, CDR2 SQIVND, per germline (reference sequence). V was pared by 4 bases and J by 5 bases, with 17 bases of the junction left unmatched. This CDR3 spans 18 amino acids. CDR3 DNA sequence: TGTGCCAGTAGTACGAGGACAGGCCCCCTATTTAGTGACAATGAGCAGTTCTTC. Amino acids: CASSTRTGPLFSDNEQFF. Supplemented by reference TRBV19 and TRBJ2-1, the full variable domain reads DGGITQSPKYLFRKEGQNVTLSCEQNLNHDAMYWYRQDPGQGLRLIYYSQIVNDFQKGDIAEGYSVSREKKESFPLTVTSAQKNPTAFYLCASSTRTGPLFSDNEQFFGPGTRLTVL.

The rearrangement uses TRBV7-9 and TRBJ2-7; TRBD1 matches 9 bases. The V segment lost 5 bases and the J segment 2 bases; nucleotides outside the gene matches: 7. There are 15 residues in the CDR3. From germline, CDR1 is SEHNR and CDR2 FQNEAQ (reference sequence). The CDR3, as DNA: TGTGCCAGCAGCGCCAGACAGGGGGGGACCTACGAGCAGTACTTC. It translates to CASSARQGGTYEQYF.

The gene calls are TRBV9 and TRBJ2-5; D is possibly TRBD2 (6 bases). This CDR3 is built from 16 residues. V was pared by 0 bases and J by 3 bases, with 15 bases between. The germline gives CDR1 SGDLS, CDR2 YYNGEE. Here the CDR3 reads CASSVAMRGTKETQYF. CDR3 nucleotide sequence: TGTGCCAGCAGCGTAGCTATGCGGGGCACAAAAGAGACCCAGTACTTC.

The chain carries TRBV10-1 and TRBJ2-3; D not resolved. CDR1 WNHNN and CDR2 SYGVQD come from the germline V gene (reference sequence). Trimming stripped 3 bases from V and 7 bases from J, with 11 bases between. The CDR3 has 13 amino acids. The CDR3 DNA follows: TGCGCCAGCAGTGACGGTAATGCGAATACGCAGTATTTT. It encodes CASSDGNANTQYF.

The rearrangement joins TRBV19 to TRBJ1-5; D remains ambiguous. This CDR3 has 14 amino acids. Trimming removed 3 bases at V and 0 bases at J, with 6 bases between. Germline V gives CDR1 LNHDA, CDR2 SQIVND (reference sequence). Written as DNA, the CDR3 is TGTGCCAGTAGTATGGTCAGTAGCAATCAGCCCCAGCATTTT. Encoded protein: CASSMVSSNQPQHF.

The chain uses TRBV21-1 and TRBJ1-1. TRBV21-1 constitutes a pseudogene. This CDR3 spans 15 amino acids. CDR3 protein: CASSKRGSPNTEAFF. CDR3 nucleotide sequence: TGTGCCAGCAGCAAGAGGGGCAGCCCTAACACTGAAGCTTTCTTT.

The rearrangement links TRBV6-6 to TRBJ1-2; 7 positions match TRBD1. Germline assignment: CDR1 MNHNY and CDR2 SVGAGI (reference sequence). The CDR3 is made up of 13 amino acids. J lost 7 bases, V lost 4 bases, and 6 bases had no gene match. This CDR3 reads CASSLARGVGYTF. CDR3 in DNA: TGTGCCAGCAGTTTAGCCAGGGGGGTTGGCTACACCTTC.

This chain uses TRBV2 with TRBJ1-6, with unresolved D. Looked up from germline, CDR1 is SNHLY and CDR2 is FYNNEI. The CDR3 covers 15 residues. Trimming took off 8 bases at V and 3 bases at J, with 14 bases between the two ends. CDR3 nucleotides: TGTGCCAGCTCGGAGCAGCGCATCTATAATTCACCCCTCCACTTT. Its translation: CASSEQRIYNSPLHF.

V gene TRBV5-1 combines with J gene TRBJ1-3, with D possibly matching TRBD1 (5 bases). With 4 bases removed from V and 0 bases from J, the gap between germline ends came to 14 bases. Looked up from germline, CDR1 is SGHRS and CDR2 is YFSETQ. The CDR3 contains 16 residues. CDR3 bases: TGCGCCAGCAGCCAAAATACCAGGGTCTCTGGAAACACCATATATTTT. This codes for CASSQNTRVSGNTIYF.